The 23 T cell receptor beta chains listed next were all sequenced from one sample in a study of CD8 T cells in ankylosing spondylitis. Via MiXCR, TCRdb re-called the 5' RACE reads, giving one row per CDR3 protein. Here the sample spans some 39,000 distinct CDR3 sequences, roughly 13% being singletons. The sequencing sample was made of synovial fluid, either unsorted or a sorted T cell fraction (not recorded which). The source is a male donor with ankylosing spondylitis.

This clonotype was observed at least ten times. The chain links TRBV5-6 to TRBJ2-6; the match to TRBD1 covers 9 bases. Germline assignment: CDR1 SGHDT and CDR2 YYEEEE. The CDR3 has 15 amino acids. Unmatched junction bases numbered 2, after V lost 4 bases and J lost 3 bases. CDR3 sequence reads: CASSTGQGGANVLTF. The CDR3 DNA is TGTGCCAGCAGCACGGGACAGGGTGGGGCCAACGTCCTGACTTTC. The full variable domain, with the rest looked up from reference TRBV5-6 and TRBJ2-6, is DAGVTQSPTHLIKTRGQQVTLRCSPKSGHDTVSWYQQALGQGPQFIFQYYEEEERQRGNFPDRFSGHQFPNYSSELNVNALLLGDSALYLCASSTGQGGANVLTFGAGSRLTVL.

The chain uses TRBV20-1 and TRBJ1-4; the D gene is possibly TRBD1 (5 bases). Germline V gives CDR1 DFQATT, CDR2 SNEGSKA (reference sequence). V lost 0 bases and J 10 bases, leaving 21 bases between the germline ends. The CDR3 loop spans 16 amino acids. The CDR3 here is CSARDLRGAIGGKLFF. The CDR3 nucleotides are TGCAGTGCTAGAGACTTACGCGGGGCCATCGGGGGAAAACTGTTTTTT.

This clonotype has only a few counts. The chain uses TRBV6-2 or TRBV6-3 and TRBJ2-6; TRBD1 aligns across 8 bases. V lost 5 bases and J lost 6; bases outside the gene matches: 18. Germline V gene data show CDR1 as MNHEY and CDR2 as SVGEGT. The length of the CDR3 is 19 residues. The CDR3 loop is CASSDPMDRAFSEANVLTF. CDR3 nucleotides: TGTGCCAGCAGTGACCCAATGGACAGGGCATTTAGTGAGGCCAACGTCCTGACTTTC.

This clonotype appeared a few times. The chain recombines TRBV7-8 with TRBJ2-7; possibly TRBD2 for D (5 bases). V was cut by 2 bases and J by 1 base, with 15 bases left in between. The CDR3 runs to 16 residues. From germline, CDR1 is SGHVS and CDR2 FQNEAQ. The CDR3 nucleotides are TGTGCCAGCAGCTTACCTCTAAGTAAGCGGTCCTACGAGCAGTACTTC. Translated: CASSLPLSKRSYEQYF.

The table lists this clonotype with a few counts. This may arise from a read error, as a much more abundant clone is one base away. This chain links TRBV11-2 with TRBJ2-7, with a tentative D call TRBD2 (5 bases). Trimming removed 4 bases at V and 6 bases at J, with 10 bases between. Per the germline V gene, CDR1 is SGHAT and CDR2 is FQNNGV. This CDR3 spans 12 amino acids. CDR3 bases: TGTGCCAGCAGCTCAAGGGAGCGCGAGCAGTACTTC. Translated, it gives CASSSREREQYF.

The sample holds many counts of this clonotype. CDR3 sequence reads: CASSPGTPITDTQYF. The CDR3 DNA is TGTGCCAGCAGTCCCGGGACACCTATCACAGATACGCAGTATTTT. The chain couples TRBV2 to TRBJ2-3; possibly TRBD1 for D (6 bases). CDR3 size: 15 residues. The V and J ends lost 5 bases and 2 bases respectively, with 14 bases between them. Germline CDR1 is SNHLY and CDR2 is FYNNEI.

This clonotype was seen at least ten times. The gene calls are TRBV25-1 and TRBJ2-3; D is ambiguous. The CDR3 has 13 residues. Deletions cut 6 bases from V and 7 bases from J, with 14 bases between. Per germline, CDR1 MGHDK and CDR2 SYGVNS. The CDR3 region is CASSPPSEYTQYF. CDR3 nucleotide sequence: TGTGCCAGCAGCCCCCCAAGCGAGTATACGCAGTATTTT. The whole variable domain, remainder taken from reference TRBV25-1 and TRBJ2-3, is EADIYQTPRYLVIGTGKKITLECSQTMGHDKMYWYQQDPGMELHLIHYSYGVNSTEKGDLSSESTVSRIRTEHFPLTLESARPSHTSQYLCASSPPSEYTQYFGPGTRLTVL.

This clonotype was detected only a few times. The gene calls are TRBV7-9 and TRBJ2-3; no reliable D call. Germline CDR1 is SEHNR and CDR2 is FQNEAQ (reference sequence). CDR3 length: 15 amino acids. Between the trimmed V and J ends, which lost 0 bases and 2 bases, there was a span of 9 bases. The CDR3 coding sequence is TGTGCCAGCAGCTTAGCGGGGTCGACCACAGATACGCAGTATTTT. Translated, it gives CASSLAGSTTDTQYF.

The J gene is TRBJ2-7, the V gene TRBV6-2 or TRBV6-3, with D unresolved. This CDR3 comprises 15 residues. V shed 2 bases and J shed 0 bases, with 11 bases lying between them. CDR1 and CDR2 from the germline V gene are MNHEY and SVGEGT. CDR3 region: CASSYETHPSYEQYF. The CDR3 region has the DNA TGTGCCAGCAGTTACGAGACCCATCCCTCCTACGAGCAGTACTTC.

This clonotype was counted many times. CDR3 bases: TGTGCCAGCAGCTCCCAAATGGGGCGCAATCCCTACGAGCAGTACTTC. It translates to CASSSQMGRNPYEQYF. V gene TRBV13 combines with J gene TRBJ2-7; TRBD1 might be the D (5 bases). Germline CDR1 PRHDT, CDR2 FYEKMQ (reference sequence). Trimming pared 4 bases from V and 2 bases from J, leaving 18 bases between. The CDR3 totals 16 residues.

Ten or more counts support this clonotype. The chain has TRBV6-4 and TRBJ2-1; D perhaps matches TRBD2 (7 bases). Germline V gene sequence: CDR1 MRHNA, CDR2 SNTAGT. The CDR3 is 15 residues long. The ends were cut back, 3 bases at V and 7 bases at J, with 16 bases in the middle. This CDR3 is CASSERGGTANEQFF. In DNA, the CDR3 is TGTGCCAGCAGTGAAAGGGGGGGTACAGCGAATGAGCAGTTCTTC.

The table lists this clonotype with many counts. The chain carries TRBV5-6 and TRBJ2-5, with D perhaps assigned TRBD1 or TRBD2 (5 bases each). CDR3 length: 16 residues. Germline V gene lookup returns CDR1 SGHDT and CDR2 YYEEEE. Trimming stripped 0 bases from V and 5 bases from J, with 17 bases between. The CDR3: CASSLGVGRDGETQYF. The CDR3 nucleotides are TGTGCCAGCAGCTTGGGGGTTGGCAGGGACGGGGAGACCCAGTACTTC.

The V call is TRBV7-9, the J call TRBJ2-7, with TRBD1 matching over 7 bases. This CDR3 has 14 amino acids. V gave up 4 bases and J gave up 7 bases; unmatched junction bases: 10. Germline V gene sequence: CDR1 SEHNR, CDR2 FQNEAQ (reference sequence). Here the CDR3 reads CASSSPTGLREQYF. The CDR3 DNA reads as TGTGCCAGCAGCTCCCCGACAGGGCTGAGAGAGCAGTACTTC. The full variable domain, completed using reference TRBV7-9 and TRBJ2-7, is DTGVSQNPRHKITKRGQNVTFRCDPISEHNRLYWYRQTLGQGPEFLTYFQNEAQLEKSRLLSDRFSAERPKGSFSTLEIQRTEQGDSAMYLCASSSPTGLREQYFGPGTRLTVT.

This clonotype was picked up many times. In DNA form, the CDR3 reads TGTGCCAGCAGTGAAGAGGGAGCGGATAGCTCCTACGAGCAGTACTTC. Its protein product is CASSEEGADSSYEQYF. V is TRBV6-1 and J is TRBJ2-7; a possible D gene is TRBD2 (5 bases). The CDR3 is 16 amino acids. The V end lost 1 base, the J end lost 0 bases, and 13 bases lay between the germline ends. Per the germline V gene, CDR1 is MNHNS and CDR2 is SASEGT.

The V gene is TRBV25-1, the J gene TRBJ1-2; D may be TRBD1 (5 bases). Germline assignment: CDR1 MGHDK and CDR2 SYGVNS. Trimming took 2 bases from V and 7 from J, leaving 14 bases between them. There are 14 residues in the CDR3. The CDR3 region has the DNA TGTGCCAGCAGTGAAGGGCAGGGATTGGGTGGCTACACCTTC. Protein sequence: CASSEGQGLGGYTF.

V is TRBV7-8 and J is TRBJ1-2; 9 nucleotides agree with TRBD1. The CDR3 has 14 amino acids. The germline gives CDR1 SGHVS, CDR2 FQNEAQ. V lost 4 bases to trimming and J lost 8 bases; unmatched junction nucleotides: 8. The CDR3 sequence is CASSWSGTGRGYTF. CDR3 nucleotides: TGTGCCAGCAGCTGGTCCGGGACAGGGCGCGGCTACACCTTC.

Many counts were recorded for this clonotype. V usage is TRBV6-2 or TRBV6-3 and J usage is TRBJ2-1; a weak D match, TRBD2 (6 bases). Germline V gene data show CDR1 as MNHEY and CDR2 as SVGEGT. The CDR3 length is 15 residues. Trimming stripped 0 bases from V and 6 bases from J, with 12 bases between. The CDR3 DNA follows: TGTGCCAGCAGTTACTCGAATCCCGGGGGCAATGAGCAGTTCTTC. Protein product: CASSYSNPGGNEQFF.

This clonotype was counted a few times. J is TRBJ2-1 and V is TRBV24-1, with D unclear. The CDR3 covers 16 residues. Germline V CDR1 and CDR2: KGHDR, SFDVKD. Trimming took 6 bases from V and 5 from J, leaving 19 bases between them. The CDR3: CATSTTGGKADNEQFF. The CDR3 coding sequence is TGTGCCACCAGTACTACGGGTGGTAAGGCTGACAATGAGCAGTTCTTC.

This clonotype was seen more than once but under ten times. The chain couples TRBV24-1 to TRBJ2-2; weak D call: TRBD2 (5 bases). Trimming left V 3 bases short and J 6 bases short, with 25 bases between. This CDR3 is 19 amino acids long. Per the germline V gene, CDR1 is KGHDR and CDR2 is SFDVKD. For the CDR3, the DNA is TGTGCCACCAGTGATCCCCCGGGAATACACCGGTCCGGGTCCGGGGAGCTGTTTTTT. This gives the protein CATSDPPGIHRSGSGELFF.

This clonotype was counted between two and nine times. This chain connects TRBV10-3 to TRBJ2-6, with D hard to call. V dropped 8 bases and J dropped 2 bases, with 7 bases sitting between them. CDR1 and CDR2 from the germline V gene are ENHRY and SYGVKD. This CDR3 spans 13 amino acids. CDR3 in DNA: TGTGCCATCCGGGCGCCTGGGGCCAACGTCCTGACTTTC. It codes for CAIRAPGANVLTF.

This clonotype was seen repeatedly, ten times or more. The chain couples TRBV11-2 to TRBJ2-1; TRBD1 is a possible D gene (6 bases). Germline-derived CDR1 and CDR2 are SGHAT and FQNNGV. With 4 bases removed from V and 5 bases from J, the gap between germline ends came to 18 bases. The length of the CDR3 is 16 residues. The CDR3 region is CASSSRPGQPDNEQFF. The CDR3 DNA reads TGTGCCAGCAGCTCTAGGCCGGGACAACCGGACAATGAGCAGTTCTTC. Using reference TRBV11-2 and TRBJ2-1 for the parts outside the CDR3, the full variable domain is EAGVAQSPRYKIIEKRQSVAFWCNPISGHATLYWYQQILGQGPKLLIQFQNNGVVDDSQLPKDRFSAERLKGVDSTLKIQPAKLEDSAVYLCASSSRPGQPDNEQFFGPGTRLTVL.

The chain combines TRBV7-9 with TRBJ1-2, with 9 nucleotides matching TRBD1. Germline assignment: CDR1 SEHNR and CDR2 FQNEAQ (reference sequence). V dropped 6 bases and J dropped 0; count of bases not matched to a gene: 5. This CDR3 spans 15 amino acids. The DNA of the CDR3 is TGTGCCAGCAGAAACAGGGGGCGATCTAACTATGGCTACACCTTC. As protein: CASRNRGRSNYGYTF.

This clonotype was seen a few times. The chain has TRBV5-1 and TRBJ2-7; D unclear. V lost 3 bases and J 5 bases, leaving 12 bases between the germline ends. The CDR3 totals 13 residues. Germline lookup yields CDR1 SGHRS and CDR2 YFSETQ. The CDR3 region is CASSSAQRNEQYF. The CDR3 bases are TGCGCCAGCAGCTCGGCCCAGAGGAACGAGCAGTACTTC.